These T cell receptor beta chains were read from a single sample in a study of STAT5B mutations in CD4+ large granular lymphocyte leukemia. TCRdb's copy holds only in-frame clones and misses some; the assay was immunoSEQ multiplex PCR. The table lists over 25,000 clones, roughly 70% of them singletons, with 2% in the top ten. Sequencing used CD4+ T cells from blood buffy coats. The source of these receptors is a human donor in good health. Each CDR3 is given with its conserved first and last residue. The D gene is left open where the match is weak. Rows give clone size only sometimes, using once, few, many, or a class for an expanded clone.

j_call: TRBJ1-2
clone_size: -
cdr3_length: 13
v_call: TRBV7-9
d_call: TRBD1
cdr3_aa: CASSPKGPDRESF
cdr3_nt: TGTGCCAGCAGCCCTAAGGGGCCTGACAGGGAGTCCTTC

j_call: TRBJ1-2
clone_size: -
cdr3_length: 13
v_call: TRBV5-1
d_call: -
cdr3_aa: CASSPSTNYGYTF
cdr3_nt: TGCGCCAGCAGCCCCAGTACTAACTATGGCTACACCTTC

j_call: TRBJ2-5
clone_size: few
cdr3_length: 12
v_call: TRBV11-2
d_call: -
cdr3_aa: CASSLGVETQYF
cdr3_nt: TGTGCCAGCAGCTTAGGGGTGGAGACCCAGTACTTC

j_call: TRBJ1-4
clone_size: -
cdr3_length: 11
v_call: TRBV29-1
d_call: -
cdr3_aa: CSVQDREKLFF
cdr3_nt: TGCAGCGTTCAGGATCGTGAAAAACTGTTTTTT

j_call: TRBJ2-2
clone_size: -
cdr3_length: 14
v_call: TRBV19
d_call: TRBD1
cdr3_aa: CASSRDRPTGELFF
cdr3_nt: TGTGCCAGTAGTCGGGACAGGCCGACCGGGGAGCTGTTTTTT

j_call: TRBJ2-1
clone_size: -
cdr3_length: 12
v_call: TRBV2
d_call: TRBD1
cdr3_aa: CASGQVYNEQFF
cdr3_nt: TGTGCCAGCGGACAGGTCTACAATGAGCAGTTCTTC

j_call: TRBJ2-7
clone_size: -
cdr3_length: 17
v_call: TRBV10-1
d_call: TRBD2
cdr3_aa: CASSTRTSGGAPYEQYF
cdr3_nt: TGCGCCAGCAGTACCCGGACTAGCGGGGGGGCACCCTACGAGCAGTACTTC

j_call: TRBJ2-7
clone_size: -
cdr3_length: 16
v_call: TRBV7-2
d_call: TRBD2
cdr3_aa: CASSLVSASGVSEQYF
cdr3_nt: TGTGCCAGCAGCTTAGTTTCGGCTAGCGGGGTTAGCGAGCAGTACTTC

j_call: TRBJ1-2
clone_size: -
cdr3_length: 13
v_call: TRBV27
d_call: -
cdr3_aa: CASSSWQAGGYTF
cdr3_nt: TGTGCCAGCAGTTCCTGGCAGGCGGGGGGCTACACCTTC

j_call: TRBJ2-7
clone_size: -
cdr3_length: 16
v_call: TRBV11-2
d_call: TRBD2
cdr3_aa: CASSPAGLAGGYEQYF
cdr3_nt: TGTGCCAGCAGCCCGGCGGGACTAGCGGGGGGTTACGAGCAGTACTTC

j_call: TRBJ2-7
clone_size: few
cdr3_length: 15
v_call: TRBV6-5
d_call: TRBD2
cdr3_aa: CASTRRTSGVYEQYF
cdr3_nt: TGTGCCAGCACGCGCAGAACTAGCGGGGTCTACGAGCAGTACTTC

j_call: TRBJ2-3
clone_size: -
cdr3_length: 19
v_call: TRBV18
d_call: -
cdr3_aa: CASSLTRPGRSKGTDTQYF
cdr3_nt: TGTGCCAGCTCACTTACCCGGCCTGGACGGTCAAAGGGCACAGATACGCAGTATTTT

j_call: TRBJ2-7
clone_size: few
cdr3_length: 13
v_call: TRBV19
d_call: -
cdr3_aa: CASRLTAMDEQYF
cdr3_nt: TGTGCCAGTAGGTTGACAGCAATGGACGAGCAGTACTTC

j_call: TRBJ1-5
clone_size: -
cdr3_length: 18
v_call: TRBV5-1
d_call: TRBD1
cdr3_aa: CASSLAPGGQGSIGFQHF
cdr3_nt: TGCGCCAGCAGCTTGGCACCTGGGGGACAGGGTAGCATTGGGTTCCAGCATTTT

j_call: TRBJ1-3
clone_size: few
cdr3_length: 15
v_call: TRBV4-1
d_call: -
cdr3_aa: CASSQVGDPGNTIYF
cdr3_nt: TGCGCCAGCAGCCAAGTCGGGGACCCTGGAAACACCATATATTTT

j_call: TRBJ2-7
clone_size: -
cdr3_length: 15
v_call: TRBV19
d_call: TRBD1
cdr3_aa: CASSTSGTGGDEQYF
cdr3_nt: TGTGCCAGTAGTACCTCCGGGACAGGGGGCGACGAGCAGTACTTC

j_call: TRBJ2-1
clone_size: few
cdr3_length: 15
v_call: TRBV5-4
d_call: TRBD1
cdr3_aa: CASSPGTGRYNEQFF
cdr3_nt: TGTGCCAGCAGCCCCGGGACAGGGCGATACAATGAGCAGTTCTTC

j_call: TRBJ2-3
clone_size: -
cdr3_length: 18
v_call: TRBV5-8
d_call: TRBD2
cdr3_aa: CASSLASGGDSSTDTQYF
cdr3_nt: TGTGCCAGCAGCTTGGCAAGCGGGGGGGATTCTAGCACAGATACGCAGTATTTT

j_call: TRBJ2-7
clone_size: -
cdr3_length: 15
v_call: TRBV5-1
d_call: -
cdr3_aa: CASSTQGGSFSEQYF
cdr3_nt: TGCGCCAGCAGCACCCAGGGGGGGTCCTTCAGCGAGCAGTACTTC

j_call: TRBJ1-1
clone_size: -
cdr3_length: 14
v_call: TRBV29-1
d_call: -
cdr3_aa: CSVEGRRTNTEAFF
cdr3_nt: TGCAGCGTTGAGGGGCGCAGGACGAACACTGAAGCTTTCTTT

j_call: TRBJ2-3
clone_size: -
cdr3_length: 15
v_call: TRBV5-4
d_call: TRBD2
cdr3_aa: CASRTSGGAVDTQYF
cdr3_nt: TGTGCCTCGAGGACTAGCGGGGGGGCCGTAGATACGCAGTATTTT

j_call: TRBJ1-2
clone_size: few
cdr3_length: 13
v_call: TRBV5-6
d_call: -
cdr3_aa: CASSPPWRGGYTF
cdr3_nt: TGTGCCAGCAGTCCTCCTTGGAGGGGAGGCTACACCTTC

j_call: TRBJ2-3
clone_size: -
cdr3_length: 16
v_call: TRBV5-4
d_call: -
cdr3_aa: CASSLRVASGADTQYF
cdr3_nt: TGTGCCAGCAGCTTGCGCGTAGCGTCGGGTGCAGATACGCAGTATTTT

j_call: TRBJ1-1
clone_size: few
cdr3_length: 15
v_call: TRBV2
d_call: -
cdr3_aa: CASRDTRDGNTEAFF
cdr3_nt: TGTGCCAGCAGGGACACGAGGGACGGAAACACTGAAGCTTTCTTT

j_call: TRBJ1-2
clone_size: -
cdr3_length: 14
v_call: TRBV18
d_call: -
cdr3_aa: CASSPETDNYGYTF
cdr3_nt: TGTGCCAGCTCACCGGAGACAGATAACTATGGCTACACCTTC

j_call: TRBJ1-1
clone_size: -
cdr3_length: 14
v_call: TRBV10-3
d_call: -
cdr3_aa: CAISDRGVNTEAFF
cdr3_nt: TGTGCCATCAGTGATCGGGGGGTGAACACTGAAGCTTTCTTT

j_call: TRBJ2-6
clone_size: -
cdr3_length: 16
v_call: TRBV4-3
d_call: -
cdr3_aa: CASSQVYGSGANVLTF
cdr3_nt: TGCGCCAGCAGCCAAGTTTATGGCTCTGGGGCCAACGTCCTGACTTTC

j_call: TRBJ1-1
clone_size: few
cdr3_length: 13
v_call: TRBV5-1
d_call: -
cdr3_aa: CASSLAGANEAFF
cdr3_nt: TGCGCCAGCAGCTTGGCGGGGGCTAATGAAGCTTTCTTT

j_call: TRBJ2-1
clone_size: -
cdr3_length: 14
v_call: TRBV6-5
d_call: -
cdr3_aa: CASSQGTLYNEQFF
cdr3_nt: TGTGCCAGCAGTCAAGGAACCCTATACAATGAGCAGTTCTTC

j_call: TRBJ2-1
clone_size: -
cdr3_length: 15
v_call: TRBV5-5
d_call: TRBD1
cdr3_aa: CASSLDRGSYNEQFF
cdr3_nt: TGTGCCAGCAGCCTGGACAGGGGATCCTACAATGAGCAGTTCTTC

j_call: TRBJ1-3
clone_size: -
cdr3_length: 10
v_call: TRBV30
d_call: -
cdr3_aa: CAWGENTIYF
cdr3_nt: TGTGCCTGGGGGGAAAACACCATATATTTT

j_call: TRBJ1-5
clone_size: -
cdr3_length: 13
v_call: TRBV30
d_call: -
cdr3_aa: CAWSTGRDQPQHF
cdr3_nt: TGTGCCTGGTCCACAGGGAGGGATCAGCCCCAGCATTTT

j_call: TRBJ1-1
clone_size: -
cdr3_length: 14
v_call: TRBV7-9
d_call: -
cdr3_aa: CASSTVSSTAEAFF
cdr3_nt: TGTGCCAGCAGCACAGTTAGCTCAACGGCTGAAGCTTTCTTT

j_call: TRBJ1-4
clone_size: few
cdr3_length: 13
v_call: TRBV9
d_call: -
cdr3_aa: CASAGGGSEKLFF
cdr3_nt: TGTGCCAGCGCTGGGGGAGGGTCTGAAAAACTGTTTTTT

j_call: TRBJ2-4
clone_size: few
cdr3_length: 17
v_call: TRBV19
d_call: TRBD2
cdr3_aa: CASSHGLAGGAKNIQYF
cdr3_nt: TGTGCCAGTAGCCACGGACTAGCGGGGGGCGCCAAAAACATTCAGTACTTC

j_call: TRBJ2-2
clone_size: -
cdr3_length: 16
v_call: TRBV5-1
d_call: TRBD2
cdr3_aa: CASSLEAGGHTGELFF
cdr3_nt: TGCGCCAGCAGCTTGGAGGCGGGGGGGCATACCGGGGAGCTGTTTTTT

j_call: TRBJ1-1
clone_size: -
cdr3_length: 14
v_call: TRBV5-1
d_call: -
cdr3_aa: CASSRTGENTEAFF
cdr3_nt: TGCGCCAGCAGCCGTACGGGAGAGAACACTGAAGCTTTCTTT

j_call: TRBJ1-2
clone_size: few
cdr3_length: 13
v_call: TRBV9
d_call: -
cdr3_aa: CASSRLLGYGYTF
cdr3_nt: TGTGCCAGCAGCAGACTCTTGGGGTATGGCTACACCTTC

j_call: TRBJ1-5
clone_size: -
cdr3_length: 13
v_call: TRBV5-1
d_call: -
cdr3_aa: CASSLGNNQPQHF
cdr3_nt: TGCGCCAGCAGCTTGGGGAACAATCAGCCCCAGCATTTT

j_call: TRBJ2-3
clone_size: -
cdr3_length: 16
v_call: TRBV18
d_call: -
cdr3_aa: CASSPLTDSSTDTQYF
cdr3_nt: TGTGCCAGCTCACCACTTACAGATTCTAGCACAGATACGCAGTATTTT

j_call: TRBJ1-2
clone_size: -
cdr3_length: 15
v_call: TRBV27
d_call: -
cdr3_aa: CASSPDPKANYGYTF
cdr3_nt: TGTGCCAGCAGCCCTGATCCAAAGGCTAACTATGGCTACACCTTC

j_call: TRBJ1-2
clone_size: few
cdr3_length: 14
v_call: TRBV29-1
d_call: -
cdr3_aa: CSVNRAPENYGYTF
cdr3_nt: TGCAGCGTTAACCGGGCCCCCGAAAACTACGGCTACACCTTC

j_call: TRBJ1-5
clone_size: -
cdr3_length: 16
v_call: TRBV4-1
d_call: -
cdr3_aa: CASSPTGQISNQPQHF
cdr3_nt: TGCGCCAGCAGCCCCACCGGACAGATTAGCAATCAGCCCCAGCATTTT

j_call: TRBJ1-2
clone_size: -
cdr3_length: 13
v_call: TRBV6-5
d_call: -
cdr3_aa: CASSSQGVDGYTF
cdr3_nt: TGTGCCAGCAGTTCACAGGGAGTCGATGGCTACACCTTC

j_call: TRBJ1-3
clone_size: -
cdr3_length: 16
v_call: TRBV7-6
d_call: TRBD1
cdr3_aa: CASSLELRTGGNTIYF
cdr3_nt: TGTGCCAGCAGCTTAGAGTTAAGGACAGGCGGAAACACCATATATTTT

j_call: TRBJ1-1
clone_size: -
cdr3_length: 13
v_call: TRBV14
d_call: -
cdr3_aa: CASSFGTNTEAFF
cdr3_nt: TGTGCCAGCAGCTTCGGGACAAACACTGAAGCTTTCTTT

j_call: TRBJ2-3
clone_size: -
cdr3_length: 16
v_call: TRBV29-1
d_call: TRBD1
cdr3_aa: CSVEDPMGQIPDTQYF
cdr3_nt: TGCAGCGTTGAAGATCCGATGGGACAGATTCCAGATACGCAGTATTTT

j_call: TRBJ2-1
clone_size: -
cdr3_length: 13
v_call: TRBV14
d_call: -
cdr3_aa: CASSQGTVNEQFF
cdr3_nt: TGTGCCAGCAGCCAAGGGACAGTCAATGAGCAGTTCTTC

j_call: TRBJ2-7
clone_size: -
cdr3_length: 15
v_call: TRBV7-9
d_call: -
cdr3_aa: CASSLAPKAAYEQYF
cdr3_nt: TGTGCCAGCAGCTTAGCGCCGAAGGCCGCTTACGAGCAGTACTTC